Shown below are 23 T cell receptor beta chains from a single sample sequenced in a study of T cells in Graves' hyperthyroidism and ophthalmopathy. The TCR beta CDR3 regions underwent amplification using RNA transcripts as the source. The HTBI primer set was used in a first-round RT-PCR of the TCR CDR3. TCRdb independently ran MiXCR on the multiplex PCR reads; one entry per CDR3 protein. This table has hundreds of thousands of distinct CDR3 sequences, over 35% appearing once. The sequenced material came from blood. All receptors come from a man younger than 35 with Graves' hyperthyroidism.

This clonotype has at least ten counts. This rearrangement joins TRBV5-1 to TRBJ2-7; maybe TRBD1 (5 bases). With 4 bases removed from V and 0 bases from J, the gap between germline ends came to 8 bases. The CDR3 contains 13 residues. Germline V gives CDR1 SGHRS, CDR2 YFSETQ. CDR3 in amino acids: CASSQRGSYEQYF. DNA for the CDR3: TGCGCCAGCAGCCAAAGGGGCTCCTACGAGCAGTACTTC.

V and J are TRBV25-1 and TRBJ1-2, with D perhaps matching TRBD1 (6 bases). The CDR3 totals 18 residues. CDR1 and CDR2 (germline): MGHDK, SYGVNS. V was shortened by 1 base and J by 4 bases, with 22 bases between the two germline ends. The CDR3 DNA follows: TGTGCCAGCAGTGAATTTCCCACTGAGGGGGGTGGCGGCTATGGCTACACCTTC. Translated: CASSEFPTEGGGGYGYTF.

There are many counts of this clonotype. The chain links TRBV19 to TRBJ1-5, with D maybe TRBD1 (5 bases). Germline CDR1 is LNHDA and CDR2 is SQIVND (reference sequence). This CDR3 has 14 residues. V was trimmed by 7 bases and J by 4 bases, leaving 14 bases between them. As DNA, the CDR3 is TGTGCCAGTAAGTGGAGGGGCGGGAATCAGCCCCAGCATTTT. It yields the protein CASKWRGGNQPQHF.

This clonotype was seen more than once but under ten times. CDR3 protein: CASSQGPRGTEAFF. CDR3 coding DNA: TGCGCCAGCAGCCAAGGGCCCCGTGGCACTGAAGCTTTCTTT. The chain recombines TRBV4-3 with TRBJ1-1; D not certain. Per the germline V gene, CDR1 is LGHNA and CDR2 is YSLEER. The CDR3 covers 14 residues. Trimming shortened V by 1 base and J by 4 bases, and 10 bases separated the two germline ends.

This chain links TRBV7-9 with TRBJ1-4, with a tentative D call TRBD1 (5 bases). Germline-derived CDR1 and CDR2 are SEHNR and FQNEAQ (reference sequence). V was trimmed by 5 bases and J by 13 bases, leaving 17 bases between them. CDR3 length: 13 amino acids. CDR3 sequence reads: CASSPWKGRRLFF. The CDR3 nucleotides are TGTGCCAGCAGCCCCTGGAAGGGGAGAAGACTGTTTTTT.

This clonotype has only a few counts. In DNA, the CDR3 is TGTGCCAGCAGCTTATCAGGGTATCCCTACGAGCAGTACTTC. It specifies CASSLSGYPYEQYF. The rearrangement uses TRBV7-9 and TRBJ2-7, with D possibly being TRBD1 (5 bases). The germline CDR1 and CDR2 sequences are SEHNR and FQNEAQ (reference sequence). V was shortened by 2 bases and J by 2 bases, with 10 bases between the two germline ends. The CDR3 runs 14 residues. Filled out from reference TRBV7-9 and TRBJ2-7, the complete variable domain reads DTGVSQNPRHKITKRGQNVTFRCDPISEHNRLYWYRQTLGQGPEFLTYFQNEAQLEKSRLLSDRFSAERPKGSFSTLEIQRTEQGDSAMYLCASSLSGYPYEQYFGPGTRLTVT.

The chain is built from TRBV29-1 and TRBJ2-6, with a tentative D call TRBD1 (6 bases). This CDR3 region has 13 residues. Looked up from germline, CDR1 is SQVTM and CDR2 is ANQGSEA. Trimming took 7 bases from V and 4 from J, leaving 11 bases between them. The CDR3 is CSGTGTGANVLTF. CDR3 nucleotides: TGCAGCGGTACCGGGACAGGGGCCAACGTCCTGACTTTC.

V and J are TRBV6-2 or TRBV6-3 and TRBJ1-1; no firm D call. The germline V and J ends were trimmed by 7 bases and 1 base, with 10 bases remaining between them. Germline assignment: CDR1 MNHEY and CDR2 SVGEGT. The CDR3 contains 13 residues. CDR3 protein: CASTAGRNTEAFF. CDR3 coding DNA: TGTGCCAGCACCGCCGGTCGGAACACTGAAGCTTTCTTT.

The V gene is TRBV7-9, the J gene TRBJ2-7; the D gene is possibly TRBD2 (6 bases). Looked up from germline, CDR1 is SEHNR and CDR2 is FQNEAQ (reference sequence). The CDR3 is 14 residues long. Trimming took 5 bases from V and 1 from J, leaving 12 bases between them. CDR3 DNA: TGTGCCAGCAGCCTCGCGGGGTTTTCCTACGAGCAGTACTTC. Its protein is CASSLAGFSYEQYF.

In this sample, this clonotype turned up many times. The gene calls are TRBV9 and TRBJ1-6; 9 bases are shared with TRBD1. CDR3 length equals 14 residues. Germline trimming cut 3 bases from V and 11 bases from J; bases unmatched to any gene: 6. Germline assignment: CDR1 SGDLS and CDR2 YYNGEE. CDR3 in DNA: TGTGCCAGCAGCGGAGGGACAGGGAGGGCACCCCTCCACTTT. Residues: CASSGGTGRAPLHF.

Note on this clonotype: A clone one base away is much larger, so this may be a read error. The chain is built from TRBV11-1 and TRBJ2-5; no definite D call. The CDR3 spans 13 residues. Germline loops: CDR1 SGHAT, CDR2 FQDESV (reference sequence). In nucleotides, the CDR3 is TGCGCCAGCAGCCAAGTTAGGCGTGGGACCCAGTACTTC. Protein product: CASSQVRRGTQYF.

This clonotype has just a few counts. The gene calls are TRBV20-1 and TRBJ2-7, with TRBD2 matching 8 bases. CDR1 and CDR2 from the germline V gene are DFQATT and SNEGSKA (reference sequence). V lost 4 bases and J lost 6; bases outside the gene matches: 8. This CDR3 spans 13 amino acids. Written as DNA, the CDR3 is TGCAGTGCTACCCGGGGGGGTCAAGGCGAGCAGTACTTC. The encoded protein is CSATRGGQGEQYF.

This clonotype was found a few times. The CDR3 protein is CASRQGSRPQHF. CDR3 nucleotides: TGTGCCAGCAGACAGGGCTCAAGGCCCCAGCATTTT. The rearrangement links TRBV28 to TRBJ1-5, with TRBD1 as a possible D gene (6 bases). CDR3 length: 12 amino acids. Per germline, CDR1 MDHEN and CDR2 SYDVKM. V lost 6 bases to trimming and J lost 9 bases, with 12 bases between them.

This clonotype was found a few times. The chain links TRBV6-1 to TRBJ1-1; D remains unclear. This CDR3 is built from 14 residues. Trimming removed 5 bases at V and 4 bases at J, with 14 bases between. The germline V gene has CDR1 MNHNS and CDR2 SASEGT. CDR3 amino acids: CASSPIGEFTEAFF. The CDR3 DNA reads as TGTGCCAGCAGTCCCATTGGGGAATTCACTGAAGCTTTCTTT.

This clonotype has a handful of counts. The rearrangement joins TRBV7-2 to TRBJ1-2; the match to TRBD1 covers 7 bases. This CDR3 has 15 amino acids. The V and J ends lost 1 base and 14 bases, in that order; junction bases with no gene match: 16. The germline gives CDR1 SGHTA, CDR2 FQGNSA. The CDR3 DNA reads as TGTGCCAGCAGCTTAGACACCCTAAGGGGGCGAGTTTGTACCTTC. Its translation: CASSLDTLRGRVCTF.

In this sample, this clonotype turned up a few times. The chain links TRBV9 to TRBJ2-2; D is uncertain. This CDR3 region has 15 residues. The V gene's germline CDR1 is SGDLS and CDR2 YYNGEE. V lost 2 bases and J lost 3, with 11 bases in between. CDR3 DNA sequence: TGTGCCAGCAGCGTCAGTTATAGGGACACCGGGGAGCTGTTTTTT. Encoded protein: CASSVSYRDTGELFF.

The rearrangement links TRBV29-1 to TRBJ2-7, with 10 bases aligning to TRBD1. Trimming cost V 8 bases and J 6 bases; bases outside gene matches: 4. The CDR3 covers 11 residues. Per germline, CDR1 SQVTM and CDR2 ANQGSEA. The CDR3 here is CSIGQGGEQYF. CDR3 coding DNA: TGCAGCATCGGACAGGGGGGCGAGCAGTACTTC.

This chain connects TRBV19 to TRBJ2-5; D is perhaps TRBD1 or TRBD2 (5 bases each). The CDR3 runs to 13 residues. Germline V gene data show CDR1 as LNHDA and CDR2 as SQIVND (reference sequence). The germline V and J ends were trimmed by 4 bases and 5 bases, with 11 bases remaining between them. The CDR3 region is CASSTGPRETQYF. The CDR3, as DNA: TGTGCCAGTAGTACGGGGCCGCGGGAGACCCAGTACTTC.

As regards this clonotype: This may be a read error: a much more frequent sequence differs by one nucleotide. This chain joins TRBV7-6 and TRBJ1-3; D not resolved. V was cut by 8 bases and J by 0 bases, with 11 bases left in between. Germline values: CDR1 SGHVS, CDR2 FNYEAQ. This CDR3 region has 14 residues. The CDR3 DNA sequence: TGTGCCAGCGGAGGACTGATCTCTGGAAACACCATATATTTT. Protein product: CASGGLISGNTIYF.

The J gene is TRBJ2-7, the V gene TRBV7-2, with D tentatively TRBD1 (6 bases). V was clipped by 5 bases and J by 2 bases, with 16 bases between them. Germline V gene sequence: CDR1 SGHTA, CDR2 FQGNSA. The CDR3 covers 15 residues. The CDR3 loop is CASSPPRDTPYEQYF. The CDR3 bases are TGTGCCAGCAGCCCCCCCCGGGACACCCCCTACGAGCAGTACTTC. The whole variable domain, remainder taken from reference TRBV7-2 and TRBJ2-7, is GAGVSQSPSNKVTEKGKDVELRCDPISGHTALYWYRQSLGQGLEFLIYFQGNSAPDKSGLPSDRFSAERTGGSVSTLTIQRTQQEDSAVYLCASSPPRDTPYEQYFGPGTRLTVT.

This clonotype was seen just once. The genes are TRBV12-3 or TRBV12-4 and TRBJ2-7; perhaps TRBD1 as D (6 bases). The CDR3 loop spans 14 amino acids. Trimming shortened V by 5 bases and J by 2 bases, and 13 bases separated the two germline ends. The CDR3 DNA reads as TGTGCCAGCAGTGTGGGACACTTGGCCTACGAGCAGTACTTC. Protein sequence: CASSVGHLAYEQYF.

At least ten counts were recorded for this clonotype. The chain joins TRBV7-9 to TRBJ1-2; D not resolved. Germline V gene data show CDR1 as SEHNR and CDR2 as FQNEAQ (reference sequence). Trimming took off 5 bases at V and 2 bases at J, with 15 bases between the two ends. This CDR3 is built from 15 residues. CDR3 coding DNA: TGTGCCAGCAGCCCCCTCGGGTCAGGCAACTATGGCTACACCTTC. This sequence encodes CASSPLGSGNYGYTF.

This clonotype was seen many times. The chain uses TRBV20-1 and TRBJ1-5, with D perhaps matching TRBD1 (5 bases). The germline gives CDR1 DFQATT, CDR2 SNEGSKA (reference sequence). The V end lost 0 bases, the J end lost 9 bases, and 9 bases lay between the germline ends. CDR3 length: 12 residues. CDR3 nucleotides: TGCAGTGCTAGAGATGTCGGGGGGCCCCAGCATTTT. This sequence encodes CSARDVGGPQHF.